Below are 25 T cell receptor beta chains sequenced from a single sample in a study of T-cell memory formation after mild COVID-19 (dated by TCRdb to about 2021). Library generation was performed with 5' RACE. The data were produced on an Illumina NovaSeq 6000. TCRdb's own reprocessing of the public reads used fastp at Q25 and MiXCR and kept productive beta chains. For every CDR3 protein sequence, its rows merge into one entry that carries the most common genes and DNA. Here the sample has about 340,000 distinct CDR3 sequences; less than 20% occur a single time. The ten biggest clones cover 20% to 25% of the sample. Material for sequencing was PBMCs or a T cell subset sorted from them (not recorded which). These receptors originate from a man between 18 and 29 years old who had mild COVID-19 (a few samples of this study predate the infection). The sample titles of this study are shuffled in the database, so cell type and time point are left out; the donor was told from shared clones.

This sequence joins TRBV20-1 and TRBJ1-5; the D gene is possibly TRBD1 (5 bases). The V gene lost 5 bases and the J gene lost 0 bases, with 17 bases spanning the gap. The CDR3 is 16 amino acids. CDR1 and CDR2 from the germline V gene are DFQATT and SNEGSKA (reference sequence). The CDR3 is CSAPGGSPYSNQPQHF. The CDR3 DNA reads as TGCAGTGCTCCTGGGGGGAGTCCCTATAGCAATCAGCCCCAGCATTTT.

This clonotype was picked up one time. J is TRBJ1-2 and V is TRBV7-2; TRBD1 aligns across 10 bases. In germline, CDR1 is SGHTA, CDR2 FQGNSA. CDR3 length: 15 amino acids. The V segment lost 3 bases and the J segment 1 base; nucleotides outside the gene matches: 2. The CDR3 is CASSLDRGFNYGYTF. The CDR3 nucleotides read TGTGCCAGCAGCTTGGACAGGGGGTTTAACTATGGCTACACCTTC.

There are a few counts of this clonotype. It may be a read error: a sequence one base away is much more abundant. This chain uses TRBV12-3 or TRBV12-4 with TRBJ1-2, with D maybe TRBD1 (6 bases). Trimming took 6 bases from V and 4 from J, leaving 12 bases between them. The CDR3 has 13 residues. The CDR3 reads CASSSGQFYGYTF. DNA of the CDR3: TGTGCCAGCAGCTCAGGACAGTTCTATGGCTACACCTTC.

At least ten counts were recorded for this clonotype. This sequence joins TRBV12-5 and TRBJ2-5; D is possibly TRBD2 (6 bases). This CDR3 spans 14 amino acids. Germline V lookup: CDR1 LGHNT, CDR2 FRNRAP. Deletions cut 6 bases from V and 3 bases from J, with 14 bases between. The CDR3 sequence: CASGPGTHKETQYF. CDR3 bases: TGTGCTAGTGGGCCCGGGACTCACAAAGAGACCCAGTACTTC.

V gene TRBV29-1 combines with J gene TRBJ1-4; 9 bases line up with TRBD1. The CDR3 contains 14 residues. V shed 7 bases, J shed 8 bases, and the junction held 11 bases outside the gene matches. In germline, CDR1 is SQVTM, CDR2 ANQGSEA. CDR3 loop: CSAGDRALSEKLFF. CDR3 sequence (DNA): TGCAGCGCCGGGGACAGGGCCCTCTCAGAAAAACTGTTTTTT.

The chain combines TRBV20-1 with TRBJ2-3; D possibly corresponds to TRBD2 (5 bases). Germline CDR1 DFQATT, CDR2 SNEGSKA (reference sequence). The V and J ends lost 6 bases and 5 bases respectively, with 9 bases between them. The length of the CDR3 is 11 residues. The CDR3 DNA is TGCAGTGCCAGACTACTAGATACGCAGTATTTT. This encodes CSARLLDTQYF.

This chain links TRBV14 with TRBJ1-4; the D gene is possibly TRBD1 (5 bases). Germline CDR1 is SGHDN and CDR2 is FVKESK. V was clipped by 4 bases and J by 8 bases, with 20 bases between them. CDR3 size: 16 residues. The CDR3 DNA reads TGTGCCAGCAGCCTCCTCGATCCTGAAGCAGGGGAAAAACTGTTTTTT. Translating it yields CASSLLDPEAGEKLFF.

The sample holds a few counts of this clonotype. The V call is TRBV10-3, the J call TRBJ1-5; D may be TRBD1 (5 bases). The germline V gene encodes CDR1 ENHRY and CDR2 SYGVKD. This CDR3 is built from 13 residues. Trimming removed 0 bases from V and 7 bases from J, with 7 bases in between. CDR3 residues: CAISESRDQPQHF. As DNA, the CDR3 is TGTGCCATCAGTGAGTCGAGGGACCAGCCCCAGCATTTT.

The V gene is TRBV20-1, the J gene TRBJ1-5; tentatively, D is TRBD1 (5 bases). Germline CDR1 reads DFQATT; CDR2 reads SNEGSKA (reference sequence). The CDR3 covers 12 residues. V gave up 5 bases and J gave up 5 bases, with 10 bases separating them. The CDR3 region is CSAWDGDQPQHF. CDR3 DNA sequence: TGCAGTGCTTGGGACGGAGATCAGCCCCAGCATTTT.

The J gene is TRBJ2-7, the V gene TRBV23-1; a weak D match, TRBD1 (5 bases). TRBV23-1 is an open reading frame whose function is uncertain. The CDR3 sequence is 13 residues long. Trimming cost V 10 bases and J 5 bases, with 18 bases left between them. The CDR3 coding sequence is TGCGCCACCCCTCGAAAGGGGATCGACGAGCAGTACGTC. This codes for CATPRKGIDEQYV.

The J gene is TRBJ1-5, the V gene TRBV6-1, with no clear D. Germline V gene sequence: CDR1 MNHNS, CDR2 SASEGT. CDR3 size: 13 residues. The V and J ends lost 2 bases and 9 bases respectively, with 11 bases between them. The CDR3 DNA follows: TGTGCCAGCAGTGAATTCGTGAGAGGGCCCCAGCATTTT. Translating gives CASSEFVRGPQHF.

V is TRBV6-5 and J is TRBJ2-1; TRBD1 aligns across 11 bases. V gave up 2 bases and J gave up 6 bases; unmatched junction bases: 6. Germline loops: CDR1 MNHEY, CDR2 SVGAGI. The CDR3 covers 16 residues. The DNA of the CDR3 is TGTGCCAGCAGTTACCGACCCGGGACAGGGGGCAATGAGCAGTTCTTC. Its translation: CASSYRPGTGGNEQFF.

This sequence joins TRBV7-2 and TRBJ1-2; 7 positions match TRBD1. The germline gives CDR1 SGHTA, CDR2 FQGNSA. After removal of 2 bases from V and 5 bases from J, the junction contained 8 bases not matched to a gene. This CDR3 region has 15 residues. CDR3 sequence (DNA): TGTGCCAGCAGCTTACAGGGGGATCCTTGGTATGGCTACACCTTC. Translation gives CASSLQGDPWYGYTF. The whole variable domain, remainder taken from reference TRBV7-2 and TRBJ1-2, is GAGVSQSPSNKVTEKGKDVELRCDPISGHTALYWYRQSLGQGLEFLIYFQGNSAPDKSGLPSDRFSAERTGGSVSTLTIQRTQQEDSAVYLCASSLQGDPWYGYTFGSGTRLTVV.

A few counts support this clonotype. This rearrangement joins TRBV6-2 or TRBV6-3 to TRBJ2-1, with D hard to call. There are 12 residues in the CDR3. V dropped 2 bases and J dropped 12 bases, with 11 bases sitting between them. Germline CDR1 MNHEY, CDR2 SVGEGT. The CDR3 region has the DNA TGTGCCAGCAGTTACCCCCCCAACGGGCAGTTCTTC. Protein: CASSYPPNGQFF.

This rearrangement joins TRBV5-1 to TRBJ2-6, with D maybe TRBD1 (6 bases). The CDR3 has 17 amino acids. CDR1 is SGHRS and CDR2 is YFSETQ in the germline V gene. Trimming removed 4 bases at V and 0 bases at J, with 14 bases between. CDR3 residues: CASSVQGSLSGANVLTF. The CDR3 DNA is TGCGCCAGCAGCGTACAGGGATCCCTCTCTGGGGCCAACGTCCTGACTTTC.

There are many counts of this clonotype. The chain uses TRBV20-1 and TRBJ2-5; TRBD2 aligns across 10 bases. CDR1 and CDR2 (germline): DFQATT, SNEGSKA (reference sequence). There are 16 residues in the CDR3. J gave up 0 bases and V 0 bases, and 4 bases lay outside the gene matches. For the CDR3, the DNA is TGCAGTGCTAGAGACCTAGCGGGGGCGTACCAAGAGACCCAGTACTTC. It specifies CSARDLAGAYQETQYF.

Many counts were recorded for this clonotype. The chain uses TRBV7-3 and TRBJ2-3; a weak D match, TRBD1 (5 bases). Germline CDR1 reads SGHTA; CDR2 reads FQGTGA. CDR3 size: 15 residues. V lost 1 base and J 1 base, leaving 9 bases between the germline ends. As DNA, the CDR3 is TGTGCCAGCAGCTTAATGGGCAGGGGCACAGATACGCAGTATTTT. Its translation is CASSLMGRGTDTQYF.

The chain carries TRBV9 and TRBJ1-2, with 7 bases lining up with TRBD1. The CDR3 contains 15 residues. The trim removed 5 bases at V and 0 bases at J, leaving 7 bases unmatched. Germline CDR1 SGDLS, CDR2 YYNGEE. The chain's CDR3 is CASRRGGGANYGYTF. As DNA, the CDR3 is TGTGCCAGCAGGAGAGGAGGGGGCGCTAACTATGGCTACACCTTC.

This chain connects TRBV4-3 to TRBJ1-1, with 8 bases identical to TRBD1. The V and J ends lost 0 bases and 1 base, in that order; junction bases with no gene match: 1. The germline V gene has CDR1 LGHNA and CDR2 YSLEER. The CDR3 runs 15 residues. DNA for the CDR3: TGCGCCAGCAGCCAAGAAGACAGGGGGAACACTGAAGCTTTCTTT. This codes for CASSQEDRGNTEAFF.

This chain links TRBV7-9 with TRBJ1-3; 8 nucleotides align to TRBD1. There are 17 residues in the CDR3. The junction had 13 bases not matched to a gene; V was cut back by 5 bases and J by 4 bases. Germline V CDR1 and CDR2: SEHNR, FQNEAQ (reference sequence). The CDR3 DNA reads as TGTGCCAGCAGCCCGAAAGGACAGGGCTCTACGGGAAACACCATATATTTT. Amino acids: CASSPKGQGSTGNTIYF.

J is TRBJ2-2 and V is TRBV6-4; TRBD2 matches at 9 bases. The germline V gene encodes CDR1 MRHNA and CDR2 SNTAGT. J gave up 4 bases and V 0 bases, and 0 bases lay outside the gene matches. CDR3 length: 15 residues. For the CDR3, the DNA is TGTGCCAGCAGTGACTCGACTAGCGGCACCGGGGAGCTGTTTTTT. This codes for CASSDSTSGTGELFF.

The genes are TRBV5-1 and TRBJ2-3; 9 bases map to TRBD2. The CDR3 contains 14 residues. Germline trimming cut 6 bases from V and 3 bases from J; bases unmatched to any gene: 5. Looked up from germline, CDR1 is SGHRS and CDR2 is YFSETQ. In DNA form, the CDR3 reads TGCGCCAGCAAGCGGGGGGCGGTGACAGATACGCAGTATTTT. It translates to CASKRGAVTDTQYF.

V usage is TRBV29-1 and J usage is TRBJ2-1, with D unclear. CDR1 is SQVTM and CDR2 is ANQGSEA in the germline V gene. V lost 4 bases and J lost 2, with 3 bases in between. The CDR3 contains 11 residues. The CDR3 here is CSVGAYNEQFF. The CDR3 region has the DNA TGCAGCGTTGGGGCCTACAATGAGCAGTTCTTC.

This clonotype appeared many times. The chain couples TRBV10-3 to TRBJ1-3; 7 positions agree with TRBD1. The J segment lost 0 bases and the V segment lost 10 bases, leaving 12 bases of the junction unmatched. The CDR3 length is 16 residues. The germline V gene encodes CDR1 ENHRY and CDR2 SYGVKD. CDR3 sequence reads: CATQTWTGLSGNTIYF. CDR3 DNA sequence: TGTGCCACCCAAACTTGGACAGGTCTCTCTGGAAACACCATATATTTT.

V is TRBV6-2 or TRBV6-3 and J is TRBJ1-1; the D gene is possibly TRBD1 (6 bases). From germline, CDR1 is MNHEY and CDR2 SVGEGT. The CDR3 length is 15 residues. Trimming removed 2 bases from V and 1 base from J, with 11 bases in between. The CDR3 protein is CASSYQGMGNTEAFF. CDR3 nucleotide sequence: TGTGCCAGCAGTTACCAGGGGATGGGGAACACTGAAGCTTTCTTT.